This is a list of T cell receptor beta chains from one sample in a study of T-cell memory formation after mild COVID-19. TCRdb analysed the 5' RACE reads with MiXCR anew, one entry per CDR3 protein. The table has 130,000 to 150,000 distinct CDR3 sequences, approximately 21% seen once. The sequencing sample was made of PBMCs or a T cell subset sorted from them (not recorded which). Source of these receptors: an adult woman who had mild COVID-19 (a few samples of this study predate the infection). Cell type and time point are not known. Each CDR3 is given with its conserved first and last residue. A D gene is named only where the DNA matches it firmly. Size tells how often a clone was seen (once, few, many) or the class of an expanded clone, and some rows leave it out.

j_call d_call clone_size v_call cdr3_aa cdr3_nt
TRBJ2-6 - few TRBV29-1 CSVEVVPGANVLTF TGCAGCGTTGAAGTAGTACCTGGGGCCAACGTCCTGACTTTC
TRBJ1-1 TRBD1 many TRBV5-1 CASSTRGVPIKGDWVTEAFF TGCGCCAGCAGCACCAGGGGGGTCCCGATAAAGGGGGACTGGGTCACTGAAGCTTTCTTT
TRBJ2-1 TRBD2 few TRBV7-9 CASSPRTSGWQFF TGTGCCAGCAGCCCCCGGACTAGCGGATGGCAGTTCTTC
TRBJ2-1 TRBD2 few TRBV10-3 CAIRDSGGARNEQFF TGTGCCATCAGAGATAGCGGGGGGGCCCGCAATGAGCAGTTCTTC
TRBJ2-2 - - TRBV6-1 CASTRTRSTGELFF TGTGCCAGCACCAGAACCAGGTCCACCGGGGAGCTGTTTTTT
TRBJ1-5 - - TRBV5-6 CASSYTGLGGGNQPQHF TGTGCCAGCAGCTATACTGGATTGGGAGGCGGCAATCAGCCCCAGCATTTT
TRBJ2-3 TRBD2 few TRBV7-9 CASSPGTSGGTDTQYF TGTGCCAGCAGCCCGGGGACTAGCGGAGGCACAGATACGCAGTATTTT
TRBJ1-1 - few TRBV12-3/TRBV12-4 CASPPDGARLGNTEAFF TGTGCCAGCCCTCCCGATGGGGCACGTCTGGGGAACACTGAAGCTTTCTTT
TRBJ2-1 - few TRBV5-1 CASRAGHSYNEQFF TGCGCCAGCCGGGCGGGGCATTCCTACAATGAGCAGTTCTTC
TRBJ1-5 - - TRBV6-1 CASTPQVGGGNQPQHF TGTGCCAGCACCCCCCAGGTGGGAGGTGGCAATCAGCCCCAGCATTTT
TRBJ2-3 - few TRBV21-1 CASSKDRAGGGTDTQYF TGTGCCAGCAGCAAAGATCGCGCCGGAGGGGGCACAGATACGCAGTATTTT
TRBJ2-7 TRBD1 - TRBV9 CASSVRDRGPYEQYF TGTGCCAGCAGCGTCCGGGACAGGGGACCCTACGAGCAGTACTTC
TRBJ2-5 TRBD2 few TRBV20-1 CSAPSGGAPETQYF TGCAGTGCCCCTAGCGGGGGGGCGCCGGAGACCCAGTACTTC
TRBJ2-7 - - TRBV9 CASSAGHALIYEQYF TGTGCCAGCAGCGCCGGACACGCTCTCATCTACGAGCAGTACTTC
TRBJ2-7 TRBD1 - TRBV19 CASSSSGTGSYEQYF TGTGCCAGTAGTTCATCCGGGACAGGGTCCTACGAGCAGTACTTC
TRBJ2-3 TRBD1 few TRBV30 CAWSVLHGQGVDTQYF TGTGCCTGGAGTGTACTTCATGGACAGGGTGTGGATACGCAGTATTTT
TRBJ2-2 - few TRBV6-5 CASRGQTAANTGELFF TGTGCCAGCAGGGGACAAACCGCGGCGAACACCGGGGAGCTGTTTTTT
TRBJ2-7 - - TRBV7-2 CASSLVAGYNEQYF TGTGCCAGCAGCTTAGTAGCAGGGTACAACGAGCAGTACTTC
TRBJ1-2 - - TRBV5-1 CASSPHQGGAGQPHGYTF TGCGCCAGCAGCCCGCATCAAGGAGGGGCGGGCCAGCCGCATGGCTACACCTTC
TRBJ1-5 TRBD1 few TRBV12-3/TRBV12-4 CASSRSGGNQPQHF TGTGCCAGCAGTCGTTCAGGGGGTAATCAGCCCCAGCATTTT
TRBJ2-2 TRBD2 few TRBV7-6 CASSPHPGTSGVANTGELFF TGTGCCAGCAGCCCCCACCCCGGGACTAGCGGCGTAGCGAACACCGGGGAGCTGTTTTTT
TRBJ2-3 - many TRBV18 CASSPNTDTQYF TGTGCCAGCAGCCCAAATACAGATACGCAGTATTTT
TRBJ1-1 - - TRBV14 CASSPGAGFNTEAFF TGTGCCAGCAGCCCCGGGGCGGGTTTTAACACTGAAGCTTTCTTT
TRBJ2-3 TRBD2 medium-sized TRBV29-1 CSALAGDGVTQYF TGCAGCGCCTTAGCGGGAGACGGGGTGACGCAGTATTTT
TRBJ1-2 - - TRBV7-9 CASSLGGNLVYGYTF TGTGCCAGCAGCTTGGGGGGGAACTTAGTCTATGGCTACACCTTC
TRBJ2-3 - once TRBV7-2 CASSTGSLSTDTQYF TGTGCCAGCAGCACCGGGTCTCTGAGCACAGATACGCAGTATTTT
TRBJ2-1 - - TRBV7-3 CASSLGTGTYNEQFF TGTGCCAGCAGCTTAGGGACTGGAACCTACAATGAGCAGTTCTTC
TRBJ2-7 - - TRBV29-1 CSVARGTAYEQYF TGCAGCGTTGCCCGTGGCACCGCCTACGAGCAGTACTTC
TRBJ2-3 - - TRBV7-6 CASSSPKAGTFTDTQYF TGTGCCAGCAGCTCGCCTAAGGCAGGGACCTTCACAGATACGCAGTATTTT
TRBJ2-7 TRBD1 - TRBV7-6 CASSFGDRGYEQYF TGTGCCAGCAGCTTCGGGGACAGGGGATACGAGCAGTACTTC
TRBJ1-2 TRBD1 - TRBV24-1 CATSDPGTGDYGYTF TGTGCCACCAGTGATCCCGGGACAGGAGACTATGGCTACACCTTC
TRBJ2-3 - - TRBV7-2 CASSLAGLALSPDTQYF TGTGCCAGCAGCTTAGCTGGGCTGGCGTTGAGCCCAGATACGCAGTATTTT
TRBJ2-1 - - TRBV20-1 CSATGNYRLRNEQFF TGCAGTGCTACCGGGAACTACCGACTTCGTAATGAGCAGTTCTTC
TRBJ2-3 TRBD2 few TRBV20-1 CSAGIPGTSGVGTQYF TGCAGTGCTGGGATCCCCGGGACTAGCGGGGTGGGTACGCAGTATTTT
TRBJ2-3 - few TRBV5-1 CASSLVSGGDTQYF TGCGCCAGCAGCTTGGTTAGCGGAGGAGATACGCAGTATTTT
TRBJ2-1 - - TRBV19 CASSIYAGLGSYNEQFF TGTGCCAGTAGTATTTATGCCGGGCTAGGATCCTACAATGAGCAGTTCTTC
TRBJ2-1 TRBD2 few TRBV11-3 CASSLGGGPDNEQFF TGTGCCAGCAGTCTAGGCGGGGGGCCTGATAATGAGCAGTTCTTC
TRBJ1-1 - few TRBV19 CASSIDRRLEAFF TGTGCCAGTAGTATAGATCGGCGACTTGAAGCTTTCTTT
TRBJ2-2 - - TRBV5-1 CASSVDRTGELFF TGCGCCAGCAGCGTTGACCGCACCGGGGAGCTGTTTTTT
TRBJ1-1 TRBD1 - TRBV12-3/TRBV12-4 CASSKGTGPSKTEAFF TGTGCCAGCAGCAAAGGGACAGGACCGTCCAAAACTGAAGCTTTCTTT
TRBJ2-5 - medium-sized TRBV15 CATSSGFGTGETQYF TGTGCCACCAGCAGCGGCTTCGGGACTGGAGAGACCCAGTACTTC
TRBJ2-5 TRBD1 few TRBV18 CASSGTVQETQYF TGTGCCAGCTCAGGGACAGTCCAAGAGACCCAGTACTTC
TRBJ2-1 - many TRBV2 CASSARQGGSSYNEQFF TGTGCCAGCAGTGCCCGACAGGGAGGTAGCTCCTACAATGAGCAGTTCTTC
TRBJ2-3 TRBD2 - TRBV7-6 CASSQGLAVLKGTDTQYF TGTGCCAGCAGCCAAGGACTAGCGGTTCTAAAGGGGACAGATACGCAGTATTTT
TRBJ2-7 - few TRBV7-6 CASSLATAGIQAYEQYF TGTGCCAGCAGCTTAGCGACGGCGGGGATTCAGGCATACGAGCAGTACTTC
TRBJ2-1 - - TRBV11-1 CASSSNNEQFF TGTGCCAGCAGCTCAAACAATGAGCAGTTCTTC
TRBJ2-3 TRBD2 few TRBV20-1 CSARDGGRRWTDTQYF TGCAGTGCTAGAGATGGCGGGAGGAGATGGACAGATACGCAGTATTTT
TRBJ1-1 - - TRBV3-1 CASSQGGGLAFF TGTGCCAGCAGCCAAGGGGGGGGGTTGGCTTTCTTT
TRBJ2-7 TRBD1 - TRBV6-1 CASSPDRGRSVEQYF TGTGCCAGCAGTCCTGACAGGGGGAGATCGGTCGAGCAGTACTTC
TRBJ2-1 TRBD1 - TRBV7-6 CASRPTGGSYNEQFF TGTGCCAGCAGACCAACAGGGGGCTCCTACAATGAGCAGTTCTTC
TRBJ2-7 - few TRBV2 CASSEARVAEQYF TGTGCCAGCAGTGAAGCAAGGGTGGCCGAGCAGTACTTC
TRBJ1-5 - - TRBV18 CASSGGGGSNQPQHF TGTGCCAGCTCAGGGGGCGGCGGGAGCAATCAGCCCCAGCATTTT
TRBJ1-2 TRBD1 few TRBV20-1 CSARPGQGNSYTF TGCAGTGCTAGACCGGGACAGGGTAATAGCTACACCTTC
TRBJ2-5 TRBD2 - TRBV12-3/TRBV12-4 CASSLGGGRAQETQYF TGTGCCAGCAGTTTAGGTGGCGGGAGAGCACAAGAGACCCAGTACTTC
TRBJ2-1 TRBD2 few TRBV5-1 CASSLYGGREYNEQFF TGCGCCAGCAGCTTGTACGGCGGGAGGGAGTACAATGAGCAGTTCTTC
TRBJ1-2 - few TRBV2 CASSLGQYGYTF TGTGCCAGCAGTCTTGGACAGTATGGCTACACCTTC
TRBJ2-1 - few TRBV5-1 CASRDPLNEQFF TGCGCCAGCAGGGACCCCCTCAATGAGCAGTTCTTC